This TCR beta chain was captured by sequencing in a study of OX40 agonist ivuxolimab in advanced cancers. Germline lookup yields CDR1 MDHEN and CDR2 SYDVKM. This CDR3 comprises 14 residues. V was pared by 5 bases and J by 4 bases, with 14 bases between. This table comes from immunoSEQ multiplex PCR, and its TCRdb copy is limited to in-frame clones, with some not included. Of about 110,000 clones listed, around 93% are singletons. The source material was CD4+ or CD8+ T cells sorted from blood, sampled in a trial of the OX40 agonist ivuxolimab. The chain couples TRBV28 to TRBJ1-1; D might be TRBD1 (6 bases). This receptor was obtained from an adult with an advanced solid tumor such as melanoma, head and neck, liver or kidney cancer. The CDR3 loop is CASSPRTVGTEAFF. Here the CDR3 DNA reads TGTGCCAGCAGTCCGAGGACAGTGGGCACTGAAGCTTTCTTT.